A single sample is the source of the 17 T cell receptor beta chains below, sequenced in a study of T cells in Graves' hyperthyroidism and ophthalmopathy. Amplified regions were TCR beta CDR3 sequences from RNA transcripts. TCR CDR3 regions were first amplified by RT-PCR with HTBI primers. TCRdb re-called the multiplex PCR reads through MiXCR, storing one row per CDR3 protein. The sample lists about 400,000 distinct CDR3 sequences; 14% to 15% were seen once. Source material: blood. Every receptor here comes from a young man with Graves' ophthalmopathy.

This clonotype was observed many times. This chain links TRBV28 with TRBJ2-3; D possibly corresponds to TRBD2 (5 bases). V was pared by 7 bases and J by 5 bases, with 22 bases between. Per the germline V gene, CDR1 is MDHEN and CDR2 is SYDVKM. The CDR3 extends over 16 amino acids. CDR3 nucleotides: TGTGCCAGCAAATTCGTGGACTCAACGATGGTAGATACGCAGTATTTT. It encodes CASKFVDSTMVDTQYF.

This clonotype was counted ten times or more. The chain links TRBV6-1 to TRBJ1-1; D ambiguous. This CDR3 contains 11 residues. Trimming removed 7 bases at V and 1 base at J, with 4 bases between. Germline V gives CDR1 MNHNS, CDR2 SASEGT. The CDR3 coding sequence is TGTGCCAGCACGACGAACACTGAAGCTTTCTTT. Its translation: CASTTNTEAFF.

The sample holds many counts of this clonotype. This chain connects TRBV13 to TRBJ1-2; D not certain. Germline V CDR1 and CDR2: PRHDT, FYEKMQ (reference sequence). With 5 bases removed from V and 8 bases from J, the gap between germline ends came to 12 bases. The CDR3 has 12 residues. CDR3 bases: TGTGCCAGCAGCGAAGATCTTAACGGCTACACCTTC. This sequence encodes CASSEDLNGYTF.

This clonotype was seen repeatedly, ten times or more. The chain combines TRBV5-8 with TRBJ2-5, with D unclear. Germline lookup yields CDR1 SGHTS and CDR2 YDEGEE. V was cut by 0 bases and J by 4 bases, with 13 bases left in between. The CDR3 is 15 residues long. In DNA form, the CDR3 reads TGTGCCAGCAGCTTGGCCGGGCCAGGAACAGAGACCCAGTACTTC. Translated, it gives CASSLAGPGTETQYF.

This clonotype was seen repeatedly, ten times or more. The rearrangement uses TRBV30 and TRBJ2-7; D may match TRBD1 or TRBD2 (6 bases each). This CDR3 contains 12 residues. Looked up from germline, CDR1 is GTSNPN and CDR2 is SVGIG (reference sequence). V gave up 4 bases and J gave up 7 bases, with 14 bases separating them. The CDR3 protein is CAWTGQTREQYF. DNA for the CDR3: TGTGCCTGGACAGGACAGACTAGAGAGCAGTACTTC.

The chain uses TRBV5-1 and TRBJ2-1; perhaps TRBD1 as D (6 bases). The V gene's germline CDR1 is SGHRS and CDR2 YFSETQ. V was pared by 3 bases and J by 0 bases, with 16 bases between. CDR3 length: 17 residues. CDR3 DNA: TGCGCCAGCAGCTCGCCGGGACACCATAGCTCCTACAATGAGCAGTTCTTC. This sequence encodes CASSSPGHHSSYNEQFF.

The chain combines TRBV6-6 with TRBJ1-1, with 8 bases lining up with TRBD1. Germline values: CDR1 MNHNY, CDR2 SVGAGI (reference sequence). The CDR3 runs 17 residues. V lost 0 bases, J lost 5 bases, and 11 bases stayed unmatched. CDR3 nucleotides: TGTGCCAGCAGTTACTCGCAACAGGGGGTATCAGAAACTGAAGCTTTCTTT. Translation: CASSYSQQGVSETEAFF.

This clonotype appeared many times. This chain joins TRBV27 and TRBJ1-1, with D possibly TRBD1 on 6 matching bases. Germline CDR1 and CDR2: MNHEY and SMNVEV (reference sequence). V was shortened by 4 bases and J by 2 bases, with 11 bases between the two germline ends. The length of the CDR3 is 14 residues. Here the CDR3 DNA reads TGTGCCAGCAGTTCGCCACAGGGCAACACTGAAGCTTTCTTT. This translates into CASSSPQGNTEAFF.

This clonotype has a count of ten or more. The V gene is TRBV11-1, the J gene TRBJ2-7; D gene ambiguous. CDR3 length equals 14 residues. Germline-derived CDR1 and CDR2 are SGHAT and FQDESV (reference sequence). With 3 bases removed from V and 2 bases from J, the gap between germline ends came to 11 bases. This CDR3 reads CASSFQGPTYEQYF. CDR3 DNA: TGTGCCAGCAGCTTTCAAGGGCCAACCTACGAGCAGTACTTC.

This clonotype was counted many times. The rearrangement uses TRBV7-8 and TRBJ2-3, with a possible D match to TRBD2 (7 bases). V lost 5 bases to trimming and J lost 3 bases, with 18 bases between them. Germline V gene sequence: CDR1 SGHVS, CDR2 FQNEAQ. This CDR3 has 16 amino acids. CDR3 sequence reads: CASSPWGGRGTDTQYF. Here the CDR3 DNA reads TGTGCCAGCAGCCCTTGGGGGGGGAGGGGGACAGATACGCAGTATTTT.

V is TRBV9 and J is TRBJ2-1, with D perhaps matching TRBD1 (6 bases). Germline V gene data show CDR1 as SGDLS and CDR2 as YYNGEE. V dropped 2 bases and J dropped 5 bases, with 14 bases sitting between them. This CDR3 region has 15 residues. CDR3 coding DNA: TGTGCCAGCAGCGTGAGGGGGACGTCCGACAATGAGCAGTTCTTC. It codes for CASSVRGTSDNEQFF.

This clonotype was counted many times. The chain uses TRBV11-2 and TRBJ2-7; D is ambiguous. The CDR3 sequence is 14 residues long. Germline loops: CDR1 SGHAT, CDR2 FQNNGV. The ends were cut back, 1 base at V and 0 bases at J, with 7 bases in the middle. This CDR3 is CASSLVGPSYEQYF. The CDR3 bases are TGTGCCAGCAGCTTAGTAGGGCCCTCCTACGAGCAGTACTTC.

The table lists this clonotype with many counts. This chain uses TRBV7-9 with TRBJ2-1; D remains unclear. The germline gives CDR1 SEHNR, CDR2 FQNEAQ (reference sequence). The CDR3 has 13 amino acids. Trimming stripped 1 base from V and 9 bases from J, with 10 bases between. This CDR3 reads CASSLGAPSEQFF. In DNA form, the CDR3 reads TGTGCCAGCAGCTTAGGGGCCCCTAGTGAGCAGTTCTTC.

Only a few counts were recorded for this clonotype. The chain employs TRBV6-1 and TRBJ1-1; TRBD1 matches at 7 bases. Per germline, CDR1 MNHNS and CDR2 SASEGT. There are 13 residues in the CDR3. The V segment lost 7 bases and the J segment 4 bases; nucleotides outside the gene matches: 6. The CDR3 DNA reads as TGTGCCAGCACGGTCGCAGGGGGCACTGAAGCTTTCTTT. Translation gives CASTVAGGTEAFF.

This clonotype was picked up many times. The V call is TRBV11-3, the J call TRBJ2-2; D remains unclear. Germline V lookup: CDR1 SGHNT, CDR2 YENEEA. The CDR3 is 13 amino acids. V lost 0 bases, J lost 6 bases, and 5 bases lay in between. The CDR3: CASSLDGAGELFF. The CDR3 coding sequence is TGTGCCAGCAGCTTAGATGGAGCCGGGGAGCTGTTTTTT.

V and J are TRBV18 and TRBJ2-1; no reliable D call. The CDR3 is made up of 14 amino acids. V lost 8 bases, J lost 2 bases, and 13 bases lay in between. Looked up from germline, CDR1 is KGHSH and CDR2 is LQKENI. The CDR3 DNA sequence: TGTGCCAGCACGCCAAGGGAAACCTACAATGAGCAGTTCTTC. Its protein is CASTPRETYNEQFF.

This clonotype was counted at least ten times. The V and J genes are TRBV4-1 and TRBJ2-7, with TRBD1 as a possible D gene (6 bases). The V gene lost 0 bases and the J gene lost 6 bases, with 15 bases spanning the gap. Germline loops: CDR1 MGHRA, CDR2 YSYEKL. The CDR3 spans 15 residues. The CDR3 nucleotides read TGCGCCAGCAGCCAAGACCACAGTACAGGGTTCGAGCAGTACTTC. Protein product: CASSQDHSTGFEQYF.